This T cell receptor beta chain was profiled in a study of beta chain features in type 1 diabetes. The entirety of the isolated RNA underwent reverse transcription, so expressed TCRB transcripts were sequenced. Some clones are missing from TCRdb's copy, which holds only in-frame ones; the method was immunoSEQ multiplex PCR. The profile shows hundreds of thousands of clones, around 12% of them singletons. Sorting based on CD45RO/CCR7/CD25/CD127/CD95/CD27 separated CD4+ naive, central memory, regulatory and stem cell-like memory cells. Sort purity for all populations was recorded as exceeding 98%. This CDR3 contains 16 residues. Trimming cost V 4 bases and J 2 bases; bases outside gene matches: 8. Germline V gene lookup returns CDR1 SGHNT and CDR2 YYREEE (reference sequence).

The rearrangement uses TRBV5-4 and TRBJ2-5; 10 positions match TRBD2. Sequences were obtained from naive CD4+ T cells from blood. The receptor's source is a man between 18 and 29 years old in good health. CDR3 in DNA: TGTGCCAGCAGCGCACTAGCGGGGAGTACTCAAGAGACCCAGTACTTC. Its translation is CASSALAGSTQETQYF.